These 16 T cell receptor beta chains came from one sample sequenced in a study of graft-versus-host responses after intestinal transplantation. Generated by immunoSEQ multiplex PCR, the TCRdb table keeps only in-frame clones and is missing some. The sample lists some 95,000 clones, 90% to 95% occurring once. For these TCRs, the target antigens are not known. Sequenced here: unstimulated CD8+ T cells sorted from spleen or lymph node cells, sampled before intestinal transplant. All receptors derive from a human donor who received an intestinal transplant.

In DNA form, the CDR3 reads TGTGCCAGCAGCTTGCCCCCGGGGGGGGTAGCTGAAGCTTTCTTT. Translated: CASSLPPGGVAEAFF. This chain uses TRBV7-6 with TRBJ1-1, with D perhaps matching TRBD1 (5 bases). V shed 3 bases and J shed 6 bases, with 17 bases lying between them. In germline, CDR1 is SGHVS, CDR2 FNYEAQ. The CDR3 length is 15 residues.

The chain combines TRBV6-1 with TRBJ1-6; 7 positions match TRBD1. The V and J ends lost 4 bases and 0 bases, in that order; junction bases with no gene match: 3. Per germline, CDR1 MNHNS and CDR2 SASEGT. This CDR3 contains 16 residues. The CDR3: CASSVRDSSYNSPLHF. In DNA, the CDR3 is TGTGCCAGCAGTGTTAGGGACAGCTCCTATAATTCACCCCTCCACTTT.

The chain links TRBV11-2 to TRBJ1-4; TRBD1 aligns across 7 bases. The V and J ends lost 5 bases and 0 bases, in that order; junction bases with no gene match: 15. Germline V gives CDR1 SGHAT, CDR2 FQNNGV. CDR3 length: 19 amino acids. CDR3 sequence (DNA): TGTGCCAGCAGCCCCTTTCCCTCCGGGACAGATGCAACTAATGAAAAACTGTTTTTT. The encoded protein is CASSPFPSGTDATNEKLFF.

The gene calls are TRBV30 and TRBJ1-1; no reliable D call. Germline V CDR1 and CDR2: GTSNPN, SVGIG (reference sequence). The CDR3 runs 13 residues. Trimming removed 6 bases at V and 1 base at J, with 12 bases between. CDR3 sequence: CACPREGNTEAFF. The CDR3 DNA is TGTGCCTGCCCAAGGGAGGGGAACACTGAAGCTTTCTTT.

CDR3: CASSLSGQSTEAFF. CDR3 coding DNA: TGTGCCAGCAGTTTATCGGGACAGAGCACTGAAGCTTTCTTT. V is TRBV27 and J is TRBJ1-1, with 7 bases that match TRBD1. The germline V gene has CDR1 MNHEY and CDR2 SMNVEV (reference sequence). The CDR3 has 14 amino acids. V lost 0 bases and J lost 4; bases outside the gene matches: 2.

The chain is built from TRBV10-1 and TRBJ2-7, with 14 bases matching TRBD2. Germline V CDR1 and CDR2: WNHNN, SYGVQD (reference sequence). Trimming removed 6 bases from V and 3 bases from J; junction bases left unmatched: 7. The CDR3 length is 16 residues. DNA of the CDR3: TGCGCCAGCAGCGAGGGGACTAGCGGGAGTATCTACGAGCAGTACTTC. Translated: CASSEGTSGSIYEQYF.

The CDR3 nucleotides read TGTGCCAGTAGTATAGCGGCAGGGGACCACTATGGCTACACCTTC. Its translation is CASSIAAGDHYGYTF. The chain has TRBV19 and TRBJ1-2, with D possibly TRBD1 on 6 matching bases. From germline, CDR1 is LNHDA and CDR2 SQIVND (reference sequence). The V gene lost 1 base and the J gene lost 3 bases, with 12 bases spanning the gap. The CDR3 spans 15 residues.

The chain links TRBV2 to TRBJ2-1; TRBD2 matches at 8 bases. The ends lost 4 bases at V and 2 bases at J; junction bases unmatched: 10. The V gene's germline CDR1 is SNHLY and CDR2 FYNNEI. This CDR3 spans 17 amino acids. DNA of the CDR3: TGTGCCAGCAGTGCTGGGGCTAGCGGGCTCCCCTACAATGAGCAGTTCTTC. It specifies CASSAGASGLPYNEQFF. The full variable domain, in which reference TRBV2 and TRBJ2-1 provide the parts outside the CDR3, is EPEVTQTPSHQVTQMGQEVILRCVPISNHLYFYWYRQILGQKVEFLVSFYNNEISEKSEIFDDQFSVERPDGSNFTLKIRSTKLEDSAMYFCASSAGASGLPYNEQFFGPGTRLTVL.

The genes are TRBV28 and TRBJ1-1; D uncertain. V was clipped by 3 bases and J by 12 bases, with 11 bases between them. CDR1 is MDHEN, CDR2 SYDVKM, per germline. The CDR3 length is 11 residues. The CDR3 reads CASSFAGMSFF. The CDR3 DNA is TGTGCCAGCAGTTTTGCGGGGATGTCTTTCTTT.

This rearrangement joins TRBV28 to TRBJ2-3; D possibly corresponds to TRBD1 (6 bases). Trimming left V 5 bases short and J 0 bases short, with 12 bases between. CDR1 MDHEN and CDR2 SYDVKM come from the germline V gene. The CDR3 has 15 amino acids. CDR3 amino acids: CASSPDRSSTDTQYF. CDR3 DNA sequence: TGTGCCAGCAGTCCCGACAGGTCAAGCACAGATACGCAGTATTTT.

The V gene is TRBV5-1, the J gene TRBJ2-7, with a tentative D call TRBD1 (6 bases). With 6 bases removed from V and 7 bases from J, the gap between germline ends came to 17 bases. Germline CDR1 and CDR2: SGHRS and YFSETQ. The CDR3 contains 13 residues. The CDR3 bases are TGCGCCAGCACCCTTCTCCAGGGGCGTGAGCAGTACTTC. It is translated as CASTLLQGREQYF.

The CDR3 protein is CASSTSVRGAQGYTF. CDR3 DNA sequence: TGTGCCAGTAGCACTAGCGTCCGGGGGGCGCAGGGCTACACCTTC. This rearrangement joins TRBV19 to TRBJ1-2, with D possibly TRBD1 on 6 matching bases. Trimming stripped 6 bases from V and 8 bases from J, with 22 bases between. Germline loops: CDR1 LNHDA, CDR2 SQIVND (reference sequence). This CDR3 is 15 amino acids long.

This rearrangement joins TRBV7-9 to TRBJ2-7; TRBD2 agrees at 16 bases. V was clipped by 8 bases and J by 2 bases; unmatched bases: 3. Germline V CDR1 and CDR2: SEHNR, FQNEAQ (reference sequence). The CDR3 runs to 15 residues. The CDR3: CASGTSGGGPYEQYF. The CDR3 region has the DNA TGTGCCAGCGGGACTAGCGGGGGGGGTCCCTACGAGCAGTACTTC.

V usage is TRBV4-3 and J usage is TRBJ2-2; 12 bases fit TRBD2. Germline loops: CDR1 LGHNA, CDR2 YSLEER. Trimming took 0 bases from V and 6 from J; bases not matched to a gene: 8. The CDR3 extends over 18 amino acids. The CDR3 coding sequence is TGCGCCAGCAGCCAAGATAACCTAGCGGGGGGGCCAGCCGGGGAGCTGTTTTTT. It specifies CASSQDNLAGGPAGELFF.

The chain joins TRBV19 to TRBJ1-1; 9 positions agree with TRBD1. The CDR3 contains 13 residues. Germline-derived CDR1 and CDR2 are LNHDA and SQIVND (reference sequence). Unmatched junction bases numbered 4, after V lost 7 bases and J lost 4 bases. In DNA form, the CDR3 reads TGTGCCAGTAAGGACAGGGGAGTCACTGAAGCTTTCTTT. Its translation is CASKDRGVTEAFF.

The genes are TRBV4-1 and TRBJ1-5; 9 nucleotides line up with TRBD1. This CDR3 spans 17 amino acids. J was trimmed by 0 bases and V by 1 base; bases with no gene match: 4. The germline gives CDR1 MGHRA, CDR2 YSYEKL. CDR3 nucleotide sequence: TGCGCCAGCAGCCAAGGGACAGGGGACAATAGCAATCAGCCCCAGCATTTT. The encoded protein is CASSQGTGDNSNQPQHF.